The present TCR beta chain was sequenced within a study of shared clonotypes between healthy human individuals. Among the donors, all were Caucasian adults who lived in Nashville, Tennessee. The V end was cut by 0 bases, the J end by 7 bases, with 16 bases between. CDR3 length: 16 amino acids. The germline CDR1 and CDR2 sequences are LNHNV and YYDKDF (reference sequence). Deep was the level used in running the assay. Researchers divided each subset's genomic DNA evenly across several immunoSEQ plates. Study processing details: Filtering differed for immunoSEQ, which gave only junction sequences without quality scores. Sequenced by immunoSEQ multiplex PCR; TCRdb stores in-frame clones only, minus some. From that table come the V and J calls and clone size; the DNA was used to work out D and trimming. Among some 580,000 clones listed, less than 98% were seen once.

This chain links TRBV15 with TRBJ1-5; D possibly corresponds to TRBD1 (6 bases). Sequencing was done on a sample of naive CD4+ T cells sorted from blood. Subset defined: CD45RA+ positively selected. The sequence came from a woman under 40 in good health. The CDR3 is CATSRDMVQGLQPQHF. In nucleotides, the CDR3 is TGTGCCACCAGCAGAGATATGGTACAGGGCCTGCAGCCCCAGCATTTT.